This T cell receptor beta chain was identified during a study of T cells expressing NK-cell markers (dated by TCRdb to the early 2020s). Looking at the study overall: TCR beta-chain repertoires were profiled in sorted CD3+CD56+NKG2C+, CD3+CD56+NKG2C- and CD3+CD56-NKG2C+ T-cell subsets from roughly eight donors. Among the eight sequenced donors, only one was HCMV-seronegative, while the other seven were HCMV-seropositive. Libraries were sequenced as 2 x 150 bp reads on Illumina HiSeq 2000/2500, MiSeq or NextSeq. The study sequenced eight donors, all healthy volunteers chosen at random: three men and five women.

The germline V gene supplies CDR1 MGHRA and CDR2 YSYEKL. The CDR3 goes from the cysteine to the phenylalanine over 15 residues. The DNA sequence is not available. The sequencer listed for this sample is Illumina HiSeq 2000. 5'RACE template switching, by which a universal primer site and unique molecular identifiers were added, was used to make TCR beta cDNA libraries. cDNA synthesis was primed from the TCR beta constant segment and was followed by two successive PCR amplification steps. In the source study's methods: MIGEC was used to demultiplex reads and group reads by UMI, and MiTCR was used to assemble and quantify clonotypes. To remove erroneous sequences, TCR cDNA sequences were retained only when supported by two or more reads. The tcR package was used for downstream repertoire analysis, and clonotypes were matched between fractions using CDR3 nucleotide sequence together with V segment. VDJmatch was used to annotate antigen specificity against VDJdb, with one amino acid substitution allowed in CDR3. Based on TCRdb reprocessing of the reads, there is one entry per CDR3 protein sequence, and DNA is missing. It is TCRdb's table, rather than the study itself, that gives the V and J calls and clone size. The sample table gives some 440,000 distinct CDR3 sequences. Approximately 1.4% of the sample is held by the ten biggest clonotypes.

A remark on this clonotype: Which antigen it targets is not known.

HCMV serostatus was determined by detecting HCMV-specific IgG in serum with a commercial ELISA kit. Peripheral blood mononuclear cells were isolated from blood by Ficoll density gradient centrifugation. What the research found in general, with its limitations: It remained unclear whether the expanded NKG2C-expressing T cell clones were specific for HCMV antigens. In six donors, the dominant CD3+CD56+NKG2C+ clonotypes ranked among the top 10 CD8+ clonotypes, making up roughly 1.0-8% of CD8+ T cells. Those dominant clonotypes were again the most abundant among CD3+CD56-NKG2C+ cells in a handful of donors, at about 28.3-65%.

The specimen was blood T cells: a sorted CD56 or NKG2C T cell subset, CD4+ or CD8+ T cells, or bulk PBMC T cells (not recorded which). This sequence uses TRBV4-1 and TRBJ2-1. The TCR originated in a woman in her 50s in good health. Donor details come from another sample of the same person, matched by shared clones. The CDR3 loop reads CASSQGIVNYNEQFF.